The 22 T cell receptor beta chains presented below share a single source sample, sequenced in a study of T cells in Graves' hyperthyroidism and ophthalmopathy. Researchers took RNA transcripts and amplified the TCR beta CDR3 regions from them. The TCR CDR3 was amplified in a first-round RT-PCR using the HTBI primer set. MiXCR, run by TCRdb on the multiplex PCR reads, gives a single entry per CDR3 protein. Among approximately 590,000 distinct CDR3 sequences, more than 15% were seen once, and the ten largest hold about 7%. The sequencing sample was made of blood. The receptor source for this set is a woman under 40 with Graves' hyperthyroidism.

This clonotype was recorded a few times. V is TRBV6-2 or TRBV6-3 and J is TRBJ2-1, with 9 bases identical to TRBD2. Trimming took 6 bases from V and 7 from J; bases not matched to a gene: 16. Germline loops: CDR1 MNHEY, CDR2 SVGEGT. This CDR3 spans 17 amino acids. CDR3 bases: TGTGCCAGCAGCTGGGGGACTAGCCGGAGGTTCGGGAATGAGCAGTTCTTC. It is translated as CASSWGTSRRFGNEQFF.

This clonotype was found many times. The rearrangement joins TRBV5-1 to TRBJ2-2; 12 bases match TRBD2. This CDR3 has 18 residues. Losses at the gene ends were 5 bases for V and 1 base for J; bases not matched to a gene: 9. Germline V gene sequence: CDR1 SGHRS, CDR2 YFSETQ. CDR3 protein: CASSRRLAGVVNTGELFF. In DNA, the CDR3 is TGCGCCAGCAGTCGACGACTAGCGGGAGTCGTGAACACCGGGGAGCTGTTTTTT. Supplemented by reference TRBV5-1 and TRBJ2-2, the full variable domain reads KAGVTQTPRYLIKTRGQQVTLSCSPISGHRSVSWYQQTPGQGLQFLFEYFSETQRNKGNFPGRFSGRQFSNSRSEMNVSTLELGDSALYLCASSRRLAGVVNTGELFFGEGSRLTVL.

J is TRBJ1-4 and V is TRBV27; D is unresolved. CDR1 is MNHEY, CDR2 SMNVEV, per germline (reference sequence). The CDR3 has 18 residues. V lost 3 bases, J lost 14 bases, and 31 bases lay in between. The CDR3 region is CASSLKEGPPVALKGLFF. CDR3 nucleotides: TGTGCCAGCAGTTTGAAGGAGGGCCCACCGGTAGCCCTAAAGGGTCTGTTTTTT.

The table lists this clonotype with a few counts. With a much larger clone just one base away, this may be a read error. V usage is TRBV6-5 and J usage is TRBJ2-7, with D unresolved. The CDR3 consists of 15 residues. Germline CDR1 MNHEY, CDR2 SVGAGI. The CDR3 spells CASSYSAAFAYEQCF. CDR3 DNA: TGTGCCAGCAGTTACTCAGCCGCGTTTGCCTACGAGCAGTGCTTC.

This clonotype was seen many times. The chain links TRBV5-1 to TRBJ2-1; TRBD2 matches at 7 bases. Germline values: CDR1 SGHRS, CDR2 YFSETQ. After removal of 4 bases from V and 5 bases from J, the junction contained 6 bases not matched to a gene. CDR3 length: 14 amino acids. CDR3 sequence reads: CASSQPTSDNEQFF. The CDR3 region has the DNA TGCGCCAGCAGCCAACCTACTAGCGACAATGAGCAGTTCTTC.

This clonotype showed up many times. The chain links TRBV29-1 to TRBJ2-1; 7 bases are a match to TRBD2. Trimming at V came to 7 bases and at J to 0 bases, leaving 3 bases not matched to a gene. The CDR3 runs 13 residues. CDR1 SQVTM and CDR2 ANQGSEA come from the germline V gene. CDR3 loop: CSAAGSSYNEQFF. The CDR3 DNA reads TGCAGCGCAGCGGGGAGCTCCTACAATGAGCAGTTCTTC.

This clonotype showed up many times. The chain couples TRBV6-1 to TRBJ1-5, with a possible D match to TRBD1 (5 bases). This CDR3 is built from 14 residues. Trimming left V 5 bases short and J 7 bases short, with 15 bases between. CDR1 MNHNS and CDR2 SASEGT come from the germline V gene. CDR3 DNA sequence: TGTGCCAGCAGTTATAACCAGTGGGACCAGCCCCAGCATTTT. It specifies CASSYNQWDQPQHF.

The gene calls are TRBV12-3 or TRBV12-4 and TRBJ1-1, with TRBD1 as a possible D gene (5 bases). CDR3 length: 13 amino acids. V lost 6 bases, J lost 5 bases, and 13 bases lay in between. In nucleotides, the CDR3 is TGTGCCAGCAGCCCTCCGGGGCTGACTGAAGCTTTCTTT. Its protein is CASSPPGLTEAFF.

The CDR3 DNA follows: TGCGCCAGCAGCCAAGATAGGGGGAACTATGGCTACACCTTC. This sequence encodes CASSQDRGNYGYTF. The rearrangement links TRBV4-1 to TRBJ1-2, with a possible D match to TRBD1 (6 bases). CDR1 and CDR2 (germline): MGHRA, YSYEKL. The CDR3 has 14 amino acids. V was clipped by 0 bases and J by 2 bases, with 7 bases between them.

This clonotype was recorded many times. The rearrangement joins TRBV28 to TRBJ2-7, with TRBD1 matching 7 bases. The CDR3 has 14 residues. CDR1 is MDHEN and CDR2 is SYDVKM in the germline V gene. Losses at the gene ends were 6 bases for V and 5 bases for J; bases not matched to a gene: 10. The chain's CDR3 is CASRTRQGVHEQYF. The CDR3 DNA is TGTGCCAGCAGAACCCGACAGGGAGTCCACGAGCAGTACTTC.

This clonotype was picked up many times. The chain links TRBV3-1 to TRBJ2-7; 8 bases match TRBD2. The germline V gene encodes CDR1 LGHDT and CDR2 YNNKEL (reference sequence). CDR3 length: 14 residues. Trimming at V came to 4 bases and at J to 4 bases, leaving 6 bases not matched to a gene. CDR3 nucleotide sequence: TGTGCCAGCAGCCGCCGGGAGGGCCGGTACGAGCAGTACTTC. It is translated as CASSRREGRYEQYF.

The sample holds many counts of this clonotype. This chain uses TRBV6-5 with TRBJ2-7; TRBD1 aligns across 8 bases. The CDR3 extends over 19 amino acids. V shed 2 bases, J shed 0 bases, and the junction held 15 bases outside the gene matches. CDR1 is MNHEY and CDR2 is SVGAGI in the germline V gene. In DNA, the CDR3 is TGTGCCAGCAGTTACCTCCCCCCAGGAAGCAGGGGGCACTCCTACGAGCAGTACTTC. Protein sequence: CASSYLPPGSRGHSYEQYF.

V gene TRBV28 combines with J gene TRBJ1-2; D unclear. V was pared by 8 bases and J by 4 bases, with 14 bases between. Germline CDR1 MDHEN, CDR2 SYDVKM. This CDR3 has 13 residues. The CDR3 loop reads CASRPGRAYGYTF. Here the CDR3 DNA reads TGTGCCAGCCGGCCCGGGCGGGCCTATGGCTACACCTTC.

This clonotype was observed many times. The chain recombines TRBV20-1 with TRBJ2-3; D is unresolved. This CDR3 comprises 13 residues. Germline V gene sequence: CDR1 DFQATT, CDR2 SNEGSKA (reference sequence). The V and J ends lost 6 bases and 11 bases respectively, with 21 bases between them. CDR3: CSAPLGEVSRQYF. The CDR3, as DNA: TGCAGTGCGCCTCTTGGCGAAGTTTCACGGCAGTATTTT.

This clonotype has a handful of counts. The chain employs TRBV5-1 and TRBJ1-1; the D is unclear. The V gene's germline CDR1 is SGHRS and CDR2 YFSETQ. V was pared by 5 bases and J by 1 base, with 15 bases between. The CDR3 runs to 15 residues. The CDR3 reads CASRQPLTENTEAFF. The DNA of the CDR3 is TGCGCCAGCAGACAACCCCTTACAGAGAACACTGAAGCTTTCTTT.

The sample holds one count of this clonotype. Since a much larger clone is just one base distant, this may be a read error. The rearrangement links TRBV27 to TRBJ1-2, with a possible D match to TRBD1 (5 bases). Deletions cut 3 bases from V and 6 bases from J, with 17 bases between. Germline V gives CDR1 MNHEY, CDR2 SMNVEV (reference sequence). The length of the CDR3 is 15 residues. The CDR3 nucleotides are TGTGCCAGCAGTTTTTCAGGGCAGAACCCCCATGGCTACACCTTC. Its protein product is CASSFSGQNPHGYTF.

The chain combines TRBV10-1 with TRBJ1-1; D is unresolved. Trimming took 0 bases from V and 1 from J, leaving 6 bases between them. The germline CDR1 and CDR2 sequences are WNHNN and SYGVQD (reference sequence). The CDR3 has 14 residues. CDR3 residues: CASSESPGNTEAFF. The CDR3 DNA is TGCGCCAGCAGTGAGTCCCCGGGGAACACTGAAGCTTTCTTT.

This clonotype has just a few counts. The V call is TRBV20-1, the J call TRBJ2-3, with 10 bases aligning to TRBD2. V was pared by 1 base and J by 8 bases, with 9 bases of the junction left unmatched. From germline, CDR1 is DFQATT and CDR2 SNEGSKA (reference sequence). This CDR3 comprises 15 residues. The CDR3 nucleotides are TGCAGTGCTAGAGCAGCGGGAGGGCCGTCAGGTACGCAGTATTTT. Translated: CSARAAGGPSGTQYF.

This clonotype was seen many times. The CDR3 region has the DNA TGTGCCAGCAGCTTTCAAAGCGGGGCGAACACTGAAGCTTTCTTT. Translated, it gives CASSFQSGANTEAFF. The chain joins TRBV5-8 to TRBJ1-1; D possibly corresponds to TRBD1 (5 bases). Between the trimmed V and J ends, which lost 2 bases and 1 base, there was a span of 12 bases. Per germline, CDR1 SGHTS and CDR2 YDEGEE. The CDR3 extends over 15 amino acids.

This clonotype was counted at least ten times. The chain uses TRBV7-9 and TRBJ2-1; 7 positions match TRBD2. The CDR3 covers 14 residues. Germline V gene data show CDR1 as SEHNR and CDR2 as FQNEAQ (reference sequence). The V gene end was trimmed by 8 bases and the J gene end by 4 bases; junction bases not matched to a gene: 8. CDR3 loop: CASSRTRPYNEQFF. CDR3 nucleotide sequence: TGTGCCAGCTCGAGGACTAGGCCTTACAATGAGCAGTTCTTC.

This clonotype was counted at least ten times. The gene calls are TRBV11-3 and TRBJ2-1; 10 bases match TRBD2. Germline values: CDR1 SGHNT, CDR2 YENEEA. The trim removed 5 bases at V and 8 bases at J, leaving 15 bases unmatched. This CDR3 has 17 amino acids. In DNA form, the CDR3 reads TGTGCCAGCAGCCCAGGCCTATGGCTAGCGGGAGTGGATGAGCAGTTCTTC. Translation: CASSPGLWLAGVDEQFF.

Comments on this clonotype: The junction departs from germline at one end; a sequencing error may be responsible. The chain couples TRBV6-9 to TRBJ2-6; TRBD1 is a possible D gene (5 bases). Looked up from germline, CDR1 is MNHGY and CDR2 is SVAAGI. The CDR3 contains 18 residues. The CDR3 sequence is CASSYTDAGGTGANVLAF. The CDR3 DNA reads as TGTGCCAGCAGTTACACCGACGCAGGCGGAACTGGGGCCAACGTCCTGGCTTTC.